This is a list of T cell receptor beta chains from one sample in a study of shared clonotypes between healthy human individuals. The table came from immunoSEQ multiplex PCR; TCRdb's copy has only in-frame clones and leaves some out. The table records approximately 500,000 clones, 90% to 97% of them present only once. Sequencing used naive CD4+ T cells sorted from blood. Source of these receptors: a young woman in good health. CDR3s include the opening cysteine and the closing phenylalanine or tryptophan. Each record gives: V gene, J gene, D gene, CDR3 protein. D genes are given only for firm matches.

V gene: TRBV30
J gene: TRBJ2-7
D gene: NA
CDR3 protein: CAWSSIRDLDYEQYF

V gene: TRBV28
J gene: TRBJ1-1
D gene: NA
CDR3 protein: CASSLKLKNTEAFF

V gene: TRBV6-1
J gene: TRBJ2-3
D gene: TRBD2
CDR3 protein: CASSTSEGTDTQYF

V gene: TRBV28
J gene: TRBJ2-7
D gene: NA
CDR3 protein: CATIRRWLRVYEQYF

V gene: TRBV6-5
J gene: TRBJ2-2
D gene: NA
CDR3 protein: CASTQGPDTGELFF

V gene: TRBV4-2
J gene: TRBJ2-2
D gene: TRBD2
CDR3 protein: CASSQFSAGDVTGELFF

V gene: TRBV27
J gene: TRBJ2-1
D gene: TRBD2
CDR3 protein: CASSLHGTSLQYNEQFF

V gene: TRBV7-9
J gene: TRBJ2-5
D gene: TRBD1
CDR3 protein: CASSFTGAFGQYF

V gene: TRBV28
J gene: TRBJ1-2
D gene: NA
CDR3 protein: CASSLGWNGYTF

V gene: TRBV30
J gene: TRBJ2-1
D gene: NA
CDR3 protein: CAWREYTYNEQFF

V gene: TRBV7-2
J gene: TRBJ1-4
D gene: NA
CDR3 protein: CASSLRGRGRREEKLFF

V gene: TRBV5-1
J gene: TRBJ2-5
D gene: TRBD1
CDR3 protein: CASSLTGGTRETQYF

V gene: TRBV7-8
J gene: TRBJ1-3
D gene: NA
CDR3 protein: CASSWNRENTIYF

V gene: TRBV28
J gene: TRBJ2-7
D gene: NA
CDR3 protein: CASSLRYEQYF

V gene: TRBV28
J gene: TRBJ2-3
D gene: TRBD2
CDR3 protein: CASGSTRMTSGSTDTQYF

V gene: TRBV7-9
J gene: TRBJ2-7
D gene: NA
CDR3 protein: CASSLEGRRSYEQYF

V gene: TRBV6-5
J gene: TRBJ1-6
D gene: TRBD1
CDR3 protein: CASSWGQGNSPLHF

V gene: TRBV7-9
J gene: TRBJ2-5
D gene: NA
CDR3 protein: CASSFSQAAETQYF

V gene: TRBV5-1
J gene: TRBJ2-7
D gene: NA
CDR3 protein: CASSLADREVDEQYF

V gene: TRBV11-2
J gene: TRBJ1-2
D gene: NA
CDR3 protein: CASSLGSTNYGYTF

V gene: TRBV7-8
J gene: TRBJ2-7
D gene: NA
CDR3 protein: CASSLSSVGLGEQYF

V gene: TRBV28
J gene: TRBJ2-2
D gene: TRBD2
CDR3 protein: CASSPRLGLGLPGELFF

V gene: TRBV9
J gene: TRBJ2-1
D gene: NA
CDR3 protein: CASSQGFEQFF

V gene: TRBV7-3
J gene: TRBJ2-3
D gene: NA
CDR3 protein: CASSSGTTDTQYF

V gene: TRBV28
J gene: NA
D gene: TRBD1
CDR3 protein: CASSFSGTGVYEQYF

V gene: TRBV5-1
J gene: TRBJ2-5
D gene: NA
CDR3 protein: CASSTGAETQYF

V gene: TRBV4-1
J gene: TRBJ2-1
D gene: NA
CDR3 protein: CASSQEKLLGYNEQFF

V gene: TRBV1
J gene: TRBJ2-2
D gene: NA
CDR3 protein: CTSSQASACYRDTGELFF

V gene: TRBV18
J gene: TRBJ1-6
D gene: NA
CDR3 protein: CASSPDEVRNSPLHF

V gene: TRBV7-9
J gene: TRBJ1-4
D gene: TRBD1
CDR3 protein: CASSRGQGAWEKLFF

V gene: TRBV7-9
J gene: TRBJ2-7
D gene: NA
CDR3 protein: CASSPRETYEQYF

V gene: TRBV19
J gene: TRBJ2-3
D gene: NA
CDR3 protein: CASRDSEPDTQYF

V gene: TRBV29-1
J gene: TRBJ2-7
D gene: NA
CDR3 protein: CSVVGSYEQYF

V gene: TRBV11-2
J gene: TRBJ2-7
D gene: NA
CDR3 protein: CASSLGGVSSYEQYF

V gene: TRBV29-1
J gene: TRBJ2-7
D gene: NA
CDR3 protein: CSVTRTEEQYF

V gene: TRBV9
J gene: TRBJ2-7
D gene: NA
CDR3 protein: CASSVDQASHYEQYF

V gene: TRBV11-3
J gene: TRBJ1-1
D gene: NA
CDR3 protein: CASSWTDNTEAFF

V gene: TRBV18
J gene: TRBJ2-1
D gene: TRBD2
CDR3 protein: CASSPQTGGSGYEQFF

V gene: TRBV6-6
J gene: TRBJ2-7
D gene: TRBD1
CDR3 protein: CASSYSYRGQDEQYF

V gene: TRBV10-2
J gene: TRBJ1-3
D gene: NA
CDR3 protein: CASTLHTIYF